The sample holds a few counts of the clone carrying this T cell receptor (beta chain). The target antigen is unknown. This table comes from immunoSEQ multiplex PCR, and its TCRdb copy is limited to in-frame clones, with some not included. The data show about 90,000 clones, around 88% seen once. This entry is derived from a study of T cell responses to AZD1222 COVID-19 vaccine. General observations from the study: Reportedly, nearly half of unique spike TCRs recognized epitopes outside B.1.351/B.1.1.7 mutations.

The starting material was peripheral blood, obtained on day 0 of MenACWY control vaccination. This receptor was identified in an adult in good health.

CDR3 nucleotide sequence: TGCGCCAGCAGCTTGGACCCTATGGGCGGTGAGCAGTTCTTC. Translated: CASSLDPMGGEQFF. The V and J genes are TRBV5-1 and TRBJ2-1, with D uncertain. V shed 0 bases and J shed 9 bases, with 13 bases lying between them. The germline V gene has CDR1 SGHRS and CDR2 YFSETQ. CDR3 size: 14 residues.